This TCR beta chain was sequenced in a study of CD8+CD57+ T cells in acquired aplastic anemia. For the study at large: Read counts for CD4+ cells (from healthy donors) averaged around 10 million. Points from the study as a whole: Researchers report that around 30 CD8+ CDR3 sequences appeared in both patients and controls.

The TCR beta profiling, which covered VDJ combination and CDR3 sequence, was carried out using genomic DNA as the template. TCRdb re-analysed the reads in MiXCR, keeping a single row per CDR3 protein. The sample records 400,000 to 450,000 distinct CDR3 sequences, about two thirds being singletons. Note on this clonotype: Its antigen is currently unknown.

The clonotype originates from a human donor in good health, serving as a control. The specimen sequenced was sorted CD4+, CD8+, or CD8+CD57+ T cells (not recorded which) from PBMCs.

Here the CDR3 DNA reads TGTGCCAGCAGTGAAGCGTGGCAGGCAAACCCCTCATTGGGTGGCTACACCTTC. The encoded protein is CASSEAWQANPSLGGYTF. The chain carries TRBV11-2 and TRBJ1-2; D unclear. Germline V CDR1 and CDR2: SGHAT, FQNNGV. Trimming removed 6 bases at V and 7 bases at J, with 30 bases between. This CDR3 has 18 amino acids.